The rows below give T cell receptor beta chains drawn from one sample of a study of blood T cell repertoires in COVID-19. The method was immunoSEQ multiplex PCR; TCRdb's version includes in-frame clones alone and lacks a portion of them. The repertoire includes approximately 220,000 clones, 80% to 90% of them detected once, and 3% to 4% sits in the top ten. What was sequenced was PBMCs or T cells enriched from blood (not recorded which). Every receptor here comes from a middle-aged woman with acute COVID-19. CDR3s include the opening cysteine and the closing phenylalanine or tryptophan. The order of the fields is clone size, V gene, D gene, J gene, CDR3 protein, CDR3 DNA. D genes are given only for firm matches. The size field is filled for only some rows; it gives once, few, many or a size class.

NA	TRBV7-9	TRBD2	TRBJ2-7	CASSFNSGRGYEQYF	TGTGCCAGCAGCTTCAATAGCGGGAGGGGGTACGAGCAGTACTTC
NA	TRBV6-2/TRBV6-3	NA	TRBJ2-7	CASSYGSGGTYEQYF	TGTGCCAGCAGTTACGGGAGCGGAGGCACCTACGAGCAGTACTTC
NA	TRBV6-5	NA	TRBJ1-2	CASSYGNSYGYTF	TGTGCCAGCAGTTACGGAAACAGCTATGGCTACACCTTC
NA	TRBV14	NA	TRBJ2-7	CASSQEPPFSSSYEQYF	TGTGCCAGCAGCCAAGAACCCCCCTTCTCTAGCTCCTACGAGCAGTACTTC
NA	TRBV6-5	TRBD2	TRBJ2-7	CASSYSILAGRYEQYF	TGTGCCAGCAGTTACTCAATCCTAGCGGGAAGGTACGAGCAGTACTTC
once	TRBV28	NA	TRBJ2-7	CASSLGLGEQYF	TGTGCCAGCAGTTTGGGGCTCGGCGAGCAGTACTTC
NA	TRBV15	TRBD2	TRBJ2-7	CATSRASGRAGEQYF	TGTGCCACCAGCAGAGCTAGCGGGAGGGCGGGGGAGCAGTACTTC
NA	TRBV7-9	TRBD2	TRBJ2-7	CASSPGGFAYEQYF	TGTGCCAGCAGCCCGGGGGGATTTGCCTACGAGCAGTACTTC
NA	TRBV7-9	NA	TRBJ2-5	CASSLGGPGDQETQYF	TGTGCCAGCAGCTTAGGTGGTCCGGGGGACCAAGAGACCCAGTACTTC
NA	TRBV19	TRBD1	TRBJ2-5	CASRRQGWEYQETQYF	TGTGCCAGTAGACGACAGGGTTGGGAGTACCAAGAGACCCAGTACTTC
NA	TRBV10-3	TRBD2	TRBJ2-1	CAIRPTSGANEQFF	TGTGCCATCAGACCGACTAGCGGAGCTAATGAGCAGTTCTTC
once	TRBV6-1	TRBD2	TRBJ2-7	CASSEFWTSGGPPSNEQYF	TGTGCCAGCAGTGAATTTTGGACTAGCGGGGGCCCGCCCTCTAACGAGCAGTACTTC
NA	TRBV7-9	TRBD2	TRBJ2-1	CASGGSAYNEQFF	TGTGCCAGCGGCGGGAGTGCCTACAATGAGCAGTTCTTC
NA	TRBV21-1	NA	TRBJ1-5	CASKTRDTPHQPQHF	TGTGCCAGCAAGACCCGGGACACCCCTCATCAGCCCCAGCATTTT